This passage covers 5 T cell receptor beta chains from one sample sequenced in a study of T cells expressing NK-cell markers. Reanalyzing the 5' RACE reads, TCRdb keeps one entry per CDR3 protein, without DNA. The specimen's table records over 200,000 distinct CDR3 sequences. The sample taken for sequencing was blood T cells: a sorted CD56 or NKG2C T cell subset, CD4+ or CD8+ T cells, or bulk PBMC T cells (not recorded which). The receptors here all came from a man between 18 and 35 years old in good health.

J is TRBJ2-2 and V is TRBV20-1; the D call of TRBD1 rests on TCRdb alone, since no DNA is present to check it. The CDR3 has 16 residues. Looked up from germline, CDR1 is DFQATT and CDR2 is SNEGSKA (reference sequence). This CDR3 reads CSARDPQGVATGELFF.

The V call is TRBV29-1, the J call TRBJ2-1; TCRdb selects TRBD1, and the lack of DNA leaves this call unchecked. The germline gives CDR1 SQVTM, CDR2 ANQGSEA. This CDR3 is 12 amino acids long. The CDR3 reads CSVGGVKDEQFF.

The chain couples TRBV11-2 to TRBJ1-3; TCRdb calls TRBD1, which cannot be checked without DNA. The CDR3 runs 17 residues. Germline CDR1 reads SGHAT; CDR2 reads FQNNGV. This CDR3 is CASHPGAQGLPGNTIYF.

The chain links TRBV4-3 to TRBJ2-5. CDR3 length: 15 residues. CDR1 is LGHNA and CDR2 is YSLEER in the germline V gene. The CDR3 loop is CASSQDRSYQETQYF.

The gene calls are TRBV7-2 and TRBJ2-3; TCRdb picks TRBD1, but there is no DNA to check that call. The CDR3 runs 12 residues. Germline CDR1 and CDR2: SGHTA and FQGNSA. This chain's CDR3 is CASSPPVGLQYF.